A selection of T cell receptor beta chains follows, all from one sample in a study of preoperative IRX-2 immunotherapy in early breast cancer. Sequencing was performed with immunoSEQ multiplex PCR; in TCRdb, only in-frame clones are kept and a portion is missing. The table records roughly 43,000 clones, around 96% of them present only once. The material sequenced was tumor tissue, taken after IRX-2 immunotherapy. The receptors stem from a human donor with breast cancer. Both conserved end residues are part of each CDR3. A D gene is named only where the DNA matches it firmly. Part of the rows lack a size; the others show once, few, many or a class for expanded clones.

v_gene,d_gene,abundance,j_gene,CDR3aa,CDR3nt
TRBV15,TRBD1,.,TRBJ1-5,CATSSSGTGDYQPQHF,TGTGCCACCAGCAGCTCCGGGACAGGGGATTATCAGCCCCAGCATTTT
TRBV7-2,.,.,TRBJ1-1,CASGPARASSYAEAFF,TGTGCCAGCGGCCCCGCCAGGGCGTCCTCTTACGCTGAAGCTTTCTTT
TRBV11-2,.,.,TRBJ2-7,CATQNSPYEQYF,TGTGCCACCCAAAATTCTCCCTACGAGCAGTACTTC
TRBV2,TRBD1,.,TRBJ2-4,CASSADRAKNIQYF,TGTGCCAGCAGTGCGGACAGGGCCAAAAACATTCAGTACTTC
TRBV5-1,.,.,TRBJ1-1,CASSLPAGMNTEAFF,TGCGCCAGCAGCCTTCCGGCAGGGATGAACACTGAAGCTTTCTTT
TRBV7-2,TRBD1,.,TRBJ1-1,CASSKGTEANTEAFF,TGTGCCAGCAGCAAAGGGACAGAAGCAAACACTGAAGCTTTCTTT
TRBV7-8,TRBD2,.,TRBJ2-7,CATRLAGFEQYF,TGTGCCACTAGACTAGCGGGGTTCGAGCAGTACTTC
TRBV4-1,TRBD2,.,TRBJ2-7,CASSQTPSGGVYEQYF,TGCGCCAGCAGCCAAACTCCTAGCGGGGGGGTCTACGAGCAGTACTTC
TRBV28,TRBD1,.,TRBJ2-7,CASSFLRDSLYEQYF,TGTGCCAGCAGTTTCCTACGGGACAGCCTCTACGAGCAGTACTTC
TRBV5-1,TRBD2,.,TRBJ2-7,CASSLAGGGPYEQYF,TGCGCCAGCAGCTTGGCCGGGGGGGGGCCCTACGAGCAGTACTTC
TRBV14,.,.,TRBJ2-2,CASSQDSGPDTGELFF,TGTGCCAGCAGCCAAGATTCCGGGCCGGACACCGGGGAGCTGTTTTTT
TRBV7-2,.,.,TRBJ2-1,CASSLAVGAYSEQFF,TGTGCCAGCAGCTTAGCGGTGGGGGCCTACAGTGAGCAGTTCTTC
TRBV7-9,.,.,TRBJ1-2,CASSFSEGGLVDYGYTF,TGTGCCAGCAGCTTTAGTGAGGGGGGGCTGGTGGACTATGGCTACACCTTC
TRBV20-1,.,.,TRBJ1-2,CSAIGEGGYTF,TGCAGTGCTATCGGGGAGGGTGGCTACACCTTC
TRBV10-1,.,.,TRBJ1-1,CASSDRQGSEETEAFF,TGCGCCAGCAGTGACCGTCAGGGAAGTGAGGAAACTGAAGCTTTCTTT
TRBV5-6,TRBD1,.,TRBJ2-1,CATSLDRHYNEQFF,TGTGCCACCTCTTTGGACAGGCACTACAATGAGCAGTTCTTC
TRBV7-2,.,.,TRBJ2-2,CASSPLHSGELFF,TGTGCCAGCAGCCCCCTTCACTCCGGGGAGCTGTTTTTT
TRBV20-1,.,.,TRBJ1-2,CSASTENGYTF,TGCAGTGCTTCGACAGAAAATGGCTACACCTTC
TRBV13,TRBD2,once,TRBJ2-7,CASSSWRGARSYEQYF,TGTGCCAGCAGCTCCTGGCGGGGGGCGAGGTCCTACGAGCAGTACTTC
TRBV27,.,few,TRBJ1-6,CASSLGGTYSPLHF,TGTGCCAGCAGTTTAGGGGGGACCTATTCACCCCTCCACTTT
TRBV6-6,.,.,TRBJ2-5,CASSYSGETQYF,TGTGCCAGCAGTTACTCGGGTGAGACCCAGTACTTC
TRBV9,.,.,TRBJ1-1,CASSPMSSVNTEAFF,TGTGCCAGCAGCCCTATGAGCAGCGTCAACACTGAAGCTTTCTTT
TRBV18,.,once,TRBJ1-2,CASSPTTTGGSDGYTF,TGTGCCAGCTCACCAACGACTACCGGGGGAAGCGATGGCTACACCTTC
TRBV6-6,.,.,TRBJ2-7,CASSYWAGVSYEQYF,TGTGCCAGCAGTTACTGGGCAGGGGTTAGCTACGAGCAGTACTTC
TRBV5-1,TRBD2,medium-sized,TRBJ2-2,CASSIRLAGETGELFF,TGCGCCAGCAGCATAAGACTAGCGGGGGAAACCGGGGAGCTGTTTTTT
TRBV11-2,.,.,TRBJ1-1,CASSQGRNTEAFF,TGTGCCAGCAGCCAAGGACGGAACACTGAAGCTTTCTTT
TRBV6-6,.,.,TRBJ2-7,CASSLLVVYEQYF,TGTGCCAGCAGTTTACTAGTAGTCTACGAGCAGTACTTC
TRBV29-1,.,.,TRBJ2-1,CSADPGGYNEQFF,TGCAGCGCGGACCCCGGAGGCTACAATGAGCAGTTCTTC